Below, 22 T cell receptor beta chains from the same sample are listed, as sequenced in a study of cytomegalovirus exposure and HLA in healthy donors. The PCR was carried out with 60 Vbeta primers and 13 Jbeta primers. Data came from immunoSEQ multiplex PCR; TCRdb stores just in-frame clones and leaves some out. The sample carries more than 100,000 clones, 76% recorded once. Sequencing used PBMCs. These receptors all come from a female donor in good health and CMV-seropositive.

V usage is TRBV19 and J usage is TRBJ2-1, with 7 bases matching TRBD2. After removal of 7 bases from V and 0 bases from J, the junction contained 9 bases not matched to a gene. The germline gives CDR1 LNHDA, CDR2 SQIVND (reference sequence). The CDR3 has 16 amino acids. In DNA, the CDR3 is TGTGCCAGTACCGATACGGGCGGGAGCTCCTACAATGAGCAGTTCTTC. Translation: CASTDTGGSSYNEQFF.

The chain couples TRBV7-9 to TRBJ2-7, with TRBD1 matching 10 bases. Germline assignment: CDR1 SEHNR and CDR2 FQNEAQ (reference sequence). The CDR3 consists of 16 residues. V was clipped by 5 bases and J by 5 bases; unmatched bases: 12. CDR3 protein: CASSPQTGTGAHEQYF. The CDR3 coding sequence is TGTGCCAGCAGCCCTCAAACCGGGACAGGGGCCCACGAGCAGTACTTC.

This clone was detected once. The chain carries TRBV5-1 and TRBJ2-2; TRBD2 aligns across 7 bases. This CDR3 is 15 amino acids long. V shed 4 bases and J 2 bases; nucleotides not matched to a gene: 5. Germline V CDR1 and CDR2: SGHRS, YFSETQ. The CDR3 region is CASSEVAGNTGELFF. The CDR3, as DNA: TGCGCCAGCAGCGAGGTAGCGGGCAACACCGGGGAGCTGTTTTTT. Variable domain in full (rest from reference TRBV5-1 and TRBJ2-2): KAGVTQTPRYLIKTRGQQVTLSCSPISGHRSVSWYQQTPGQGLQFLFEYFSETQRNKGNFPGRFSGRQFSNSRSEMNVSTLELGDSALYLCASSEVAGNTGELFFGEGSRLTVL.

The CDR3 spells CATSRDWGRDRNYGYTF. The CDR3 DNA is TGTGCCACCAGCAGAGATTGGGGGAGGGATAGAAACTATGGCTACACCTTC. This rearrangement joins TRBV15 to TRBJ1-2; possibly TRBD1 for D (5 bases). Germline V gene lookup returns CDR1 LNHNV and CDR2 YYDKDF (reference sequence). The V gene lost 0 bases and the J gene lost 2 bases, with 16 bases spanning the gap. The CDR3 covers 17 residues.

The chain employs TRBV2 and TRBJ2-2; D is perhaps TRBD2 (6 bases). This CDR3 contains 12 residues. Germline V gene lookup returns CDR1 SNHLY and CDR2 FYNNEI. Trimming removed 6 bases at V and 4 bases at J, with 6 bases between. CDR3: CASRRGTGELFF. CDR3 in DNA: TGTGCCAGCAGGCGGGGCACCGGGGAGCTGTTTTTT.

This sequence joins TRBV5-1 and TRBJ2-1, with TRBD2 matching over 9 bases. The CDR3 runs to 16 residues. V shed 0 bases, J shed 8 bases, and the junction held 9 bases outside the gene matches. CDR1 is SGHRS, CDR2 YFSETQ, per germline. The CDR3 nucleotides are TGCGCCAGCAGCTTGGGGGCGGGAGGGCCGTATGATGAGCAGTTCTTC. It codes for CASSLGAGGPYDEQFF.

This rearrangement joins TRBV5-6 to TRBJ2-7; perhaps TRBD1 as D (6 bases). The CDR3 contains 14 residues. In germline, CDR1 is SGHDT, CDR2 YYEEEE. Trimming took off 0 bases at V and 3 bases at J, with 10 bases between the two ends. CDR3 sequence: CASSLAGAYYEQYF. The CDR3 coding sequence is TGTGCCAGCAGCTTGGCAGGGGCCTACTACGAGCAGTACTTC.

The chain has TRBV5-4 and TRBJ2-1; 7 nucleotides agree with TRBD1. CDR1 is SGHNT, CDR2 YYREEE, per germline (reference sequence). V shed 7 bases and J 0 bases; nucleotides not matched to a gene: 13. There are 17 residues in the CDR3. In DNA, the CDR3 is TGTGCCAGCGGACCCCCACAGGGGCGAAGCTCCTACAATGAGCAGTTCTTC. It translates to CASGPPQGRSSYNEQFF.

The chain combines TRBV9 with TRBJ2-1; D gene unclear. The germline V gene encodes CDR1 SGDLS and CDR2 YYNGEE. The V and J ends lost 3 bases and 6 bases respectively, with 16 bases between them. This CDR3 comprises 15 residues. CDR3 nucleotides: TGTGCCAGCAGCGAGGCGGCACAACCTGTCAATGAGCAGTTCTTC. Its translation: CASSEAAQPVNEQFF. The variable domain in full, with the rest retrieved from reference TRBV9 and TRBJ2-1, is DSGVTQTPKHLITATGQRVTLRCSPRSGDLSVYWYQQSLDQGLQFLIQYYNGEERAKGNILERFSAQQFPDLHSELNLSSLELGDSALYFCASSEAAQPVNEQFFGPGTRLTVL.

This chain joins TRBV15 and TRBJ1-5; D is uncertain. The CDR3 runs to 16 residues. V lost 0 bases and J lost 3, with 12 bases in between. Germline lookup yields CDR1 LNHNV and CDR2 YYDKDF (reference sequence). Written as DNA, the CDR3 is TGTGCCACCAGCAGAGATATAGCACGGATCAATCAGCCCCAGCATTTT. Translating gives CATSRDIARINQPQHF.

As to this clone: One junction end disagrees with the germline gene, perhaps due to a read error. The chain employs TRBV7-9 and TRBJ1-6; 9 positions match TRBD1. This CDR3 contains 17 residues. CDR1 and CDR2 from the germline V gene are SEHNR and FQNEAQ (reference sequence). The CDR3, as DNA: TGTTCCAGCAGCTCGCCCTCGGGGACAGGGAGCAATTCACCCCTCCACTTT. The encoded protein is CSSSSPSGTGSNSPLHF.

The V call is TRBV2, the J call TRBJ2-2, with TRBD1 matching over 9 bases. Trimming removed 11 bases from V and 0 bases from J; junction bases left unmatched: 4. The CDR3 spans 14 residues. Per germline, CDR1 SNHLY and CDR2 FYNNEI. DNA for the CDR3: TGTGCCTTGTGGGACAGGGCGAACACCGGGGAGCTGTTTTTT. It codes for CALWDRANTGELFF.

The gene calls are TRBV5-1 and TRBJ1-1, with 8 bases matching TRBD1. V trimming: 1 base; J trimming: 0 bases; junction bases outside the gene matches: 5. Looked up from germline, CDR1 is SGHRS and CDR2 is YFSETQ. The CDR3 loop spans 16 amino acids. The CDR3 reads CASSLPSTGVNTEAFF. The CDR3 DNA follows: TGCGCCAGCAGCTTGCCCTCGACAGGGGTGAACACTGAAGCTTTCTTT.

The chain has TRBV7-8 and TRBJ2-7, with 9 nucleotides matching TRBD1. Germline V gene data show CDR1 as SGHVS and CDR2 as FQNEAQ. V shed 0 bases, J shed 2 bases, and the junction held 2 bases outside the gene matches. The CDR3 is 15 amino acids. The CDR3 is CASSLAGTGPYEQYF. The CDR3 nucleotides read TGTGCCAGCAGCTTAGCGGGGACAGGGCCCTACGAGCAGTACTTC.

This clone is a singleton in its sample. The chain is built from TRBV10-3 and TRBJ2-7; unclear D gene. Trimming left V 2 bases short and J 9 bases short, with 14 bases between. This CDR3 region has 13 residues. Germline CDR1 and CDR2: ENHRY and SYGVKD. CDR3 amino acids: CAISETNARGQYF. In DNA form, the CDR3 reads TGTGCCATCAGTGAGACGAATGCGCGCGGGCAGTACTTC.

The rearrangement links TRBV5-1 to TRBJ2-6, with a weak D call TRBD2 (6 bases). Germline V gives CDR1 SGHRS, CDR2 YFSETQ. The CDR3 loop spans 17 amino acids. Trimming shortened V by 4 bases and J by 1 base, and 15 bases separated the two germline ends. CDR3 nucleotides: TGCGCCAGCAGCAGCCGGACTGGGGGGTCTGGGGCCAACGTCCTGACTTTC. Amino acids: CASSSRTGGSGANVLTF.

The chain carries TRBV10-1 and TRBJ1-1; D gene unclear. V was clipped by 3 bases and J by 5 bases, with 10 bases between them. CDR3 length: 13 residues. Germline V gene lookup returns CDR1 WNHNN and CDR2 SYGVQD (reference sequence). CDR3 protein: CASSDIGGTEAFF. CDR3 sequence (DNA): TGCGCCAGCAGTGATATCGGCGGGACTGAAGCTTTCTTT.

This chain uses TRBV2 with TRBJ2-2; 8 positions match TRBD2. The V segment lost 5 bases and the J segment 4 bases; nucleotides outside the gene matches: 3. Germline CDR1 reads SNHLY; CDR2 reads FYNNEI. This CDR3 spans 14 amino acids. CDR3 residues: CASSQTSATGELFF. The CDR3 DNA reads as TGTGCCAGCAGTCAGACTAGCGCCACCGGGGAGCTGTTTTTT. The variable domain in full, completed from reference TRBV2 and TRBJ2-2, reads EPEVTQTPSHQVTQMGQEVILRCVPISNHLYFYWYRQILGQKVEFLVSFYNNEISEKSEIFDDQFSVERPDGSNFTLKIRSTKLEDSAMYFCASSQTSATGELFFGEGSRLTVL.

V usage is TRBV5-1 and J usage is TRBJ1-2; possibly TRBD1 for D (5 bases). The CDR3 spans 12 residues. Trimming took 5 bases from V and 4 from J, leaving 9 bases between them. Germline CDR1 is SGHRS and CDR2 is YFSETQ. The DNA of the CDR3 is TGCGCCAGCAGTTACAGGTCCTATGGCTACACCTTC. This codes for CASSYRSYGYTF. Based on the CDR3 plus reference TRBV5-1 and TRBJ1-2, the full variable domain is KAGVTQTPRYLIKTRGQQVTLSCSPISGHRSVSWYQQTPGQGLQFLFEYFSETQRNKGNFPGRFSGRQFSNSRSEMNVSTLELGDSALYLCASSYRSYGYTFGSGTRLTVV.

The J gene is TRBJ2-7, the V gene TRBV4-1; a possible D gene is TRBD1 (6 bases). CDR1 is MGHRA, CDR2 YSYEKL, per germline. Trimming stripped 0 bases from V and 3 bases from J, with 12 bases between. The CDR3 covers 15 residues. CDR3 DNA: TGCGCCAGCAGCCAAGATCCAGGGGTGGGCTACGAGCAGTACTTC. Translating gives CASSQDPGVGYEQYF.

The rearrangement joins TRBV28 to TRBJ2-5; TRBD2 aligns across 7 bases. CDR1 is MDHEN and CDR2 is SYDVKM in the germline V gene. J was trimmed by 1 base and V by 7 bases; bases with no gene match: 9. The CDR3 totals 15 residues. The CDR3, as DNA: TGTGCCAGCACAAGGCGACTAGCAGTCCAAGAGACCCAGTACTTC. Amino acid sequence: CASTRRLAVQETQYF.

The chain employs TRBV9 and TRBJ1-3, with TRBD1 identical over 8 bases. This CDR3 is built from 16 residues. V trimming: 0 bases; J trimming: 3 bases; junction bases outside the gene matches: 5. Germline CDR1 SGDLS, CDR2 YYNGEE. CDR3 in DNA: TGTGCCAGCAGCGTAGTCGGACAGGGAGGTGGAAACACCATATATTTT. Its translation: CASSVVGQGGGNTIYF.